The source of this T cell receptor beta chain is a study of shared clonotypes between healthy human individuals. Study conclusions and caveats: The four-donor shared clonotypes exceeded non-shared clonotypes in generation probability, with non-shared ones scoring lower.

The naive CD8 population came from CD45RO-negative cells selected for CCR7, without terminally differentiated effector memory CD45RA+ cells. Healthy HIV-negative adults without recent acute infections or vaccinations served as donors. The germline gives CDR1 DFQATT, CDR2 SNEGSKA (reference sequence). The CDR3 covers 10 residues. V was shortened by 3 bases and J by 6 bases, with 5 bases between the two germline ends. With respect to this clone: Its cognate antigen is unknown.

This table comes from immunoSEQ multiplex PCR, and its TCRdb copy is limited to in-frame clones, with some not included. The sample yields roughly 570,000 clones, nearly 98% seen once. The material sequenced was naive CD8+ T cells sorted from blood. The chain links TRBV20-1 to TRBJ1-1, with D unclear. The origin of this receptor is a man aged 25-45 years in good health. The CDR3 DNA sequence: TGCAGTGCTAGGGTAGCTGAAGCTTTCTTT. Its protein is CSARVAEAFF.